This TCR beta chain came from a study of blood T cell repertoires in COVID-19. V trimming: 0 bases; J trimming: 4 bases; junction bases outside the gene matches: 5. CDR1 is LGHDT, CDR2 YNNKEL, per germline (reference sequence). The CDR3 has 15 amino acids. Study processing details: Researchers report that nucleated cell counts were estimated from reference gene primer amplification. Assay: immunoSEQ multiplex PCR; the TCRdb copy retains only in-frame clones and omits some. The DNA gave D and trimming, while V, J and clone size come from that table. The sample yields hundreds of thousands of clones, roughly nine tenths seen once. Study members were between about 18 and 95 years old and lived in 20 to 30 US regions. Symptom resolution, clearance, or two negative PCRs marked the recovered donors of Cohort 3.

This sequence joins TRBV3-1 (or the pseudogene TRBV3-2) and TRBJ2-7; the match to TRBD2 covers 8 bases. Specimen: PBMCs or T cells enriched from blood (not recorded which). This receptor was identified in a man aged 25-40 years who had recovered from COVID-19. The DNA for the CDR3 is TGTGCCAGCAGCCAAGACTGGACGGGAGGGTACGAGCAGTACTTC. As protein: CASSQDWTGGYEQYF.